These 2 T cell receptor beta chains were all obtained from the same sample, sequenced in a study of naive and memory T cell subsets. Findings and caveats of the study: Possibly reflecting memory cells re-expressing CD45RA, a few larger clonotypes occurred in naive repertoires, especially CD8.

For these TCRs, the target antigens are not known. The beta constant-region primer was an equimolar mix of two oligonucleotides covering TRBC1 and TRBC2. The ligated cDNA underwent four PCR rounds using SP2 and nested alpha and beta constant-region primers. TCRdb reprocessed the UMI-ligation and nested PCR reads via MiXCR and lists one record per CDR3 protein. The sample consists of approximately 140,000 distinct CDR3 sequences, about 23% of them appearing once. The sequencing sample was made of naive CD4+ T cells from blood. The receptor set was obtained from a human donor in good health.

This chain connects TRBV29-1 to TRBJ2-5, with TRBD2 as a possible D gene (6 bases). The germline V gene has CDR1 SQVTM and CDR2 ANQGSEA. The CDR3 contains 15 residues. V dropped 7 bases and J dropped 4 bases, with 22 bases sitting between them. CDR3 residues: CSAGGDGLAIETQYF. CDR3 nucleotides: TGCAGCGCTGGCGGGGATGGGCTAGCGATAGAGACCCAGTACTTC.

This clonotype was found a few times. This chain links TRBV3-1 with TRBJ2-1; TRBD1 is a possible D gene (5 bases). Germline V lookup: CDR1 LGHDT, CDR2 YNNKEL (reference sequence). The CDR3 extends over 14 amino acids. The germline V and J ends were trimmed by 7 bases and 6 bases, with 16 bases remaining between them. The CDR3 protein is CASTHRSGGNEQFF. CDR3 nucleotides: TGTGCCAGCACCCACAGGTCAGGTGGCAATGAGCAGTTCTTC.